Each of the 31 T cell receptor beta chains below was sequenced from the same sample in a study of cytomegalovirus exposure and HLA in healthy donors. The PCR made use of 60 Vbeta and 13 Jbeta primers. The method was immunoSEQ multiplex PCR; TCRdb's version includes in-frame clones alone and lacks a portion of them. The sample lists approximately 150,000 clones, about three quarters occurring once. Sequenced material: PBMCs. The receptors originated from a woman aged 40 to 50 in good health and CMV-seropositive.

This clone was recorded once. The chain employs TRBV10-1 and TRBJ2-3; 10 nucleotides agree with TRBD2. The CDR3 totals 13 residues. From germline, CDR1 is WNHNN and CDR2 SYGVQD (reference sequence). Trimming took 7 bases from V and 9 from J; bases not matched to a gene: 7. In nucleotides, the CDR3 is TGCGCCAGCACTAGCGGGGGTAAAGGAACGCAGTATTTT. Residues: CASTSGGKGTQYF.

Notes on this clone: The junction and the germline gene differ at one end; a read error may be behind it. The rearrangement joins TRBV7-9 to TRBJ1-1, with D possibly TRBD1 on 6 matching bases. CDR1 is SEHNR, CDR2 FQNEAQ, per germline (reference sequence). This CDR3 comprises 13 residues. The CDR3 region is CSSSLGQGSEAFF. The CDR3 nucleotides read TGTTCCAGCAGCTTAGGGCAGGGGTCTGAAGCTTTCTTT.

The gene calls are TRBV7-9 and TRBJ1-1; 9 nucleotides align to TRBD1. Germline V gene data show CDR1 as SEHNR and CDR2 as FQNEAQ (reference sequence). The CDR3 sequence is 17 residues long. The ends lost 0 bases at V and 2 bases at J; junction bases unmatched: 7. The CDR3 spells CASSLALTGGVNTEAFF. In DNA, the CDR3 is TGTGCCAGCAGCTTAGCGCTGACAGGGGGAGTAAACACTGAAGCTTTCTTT.

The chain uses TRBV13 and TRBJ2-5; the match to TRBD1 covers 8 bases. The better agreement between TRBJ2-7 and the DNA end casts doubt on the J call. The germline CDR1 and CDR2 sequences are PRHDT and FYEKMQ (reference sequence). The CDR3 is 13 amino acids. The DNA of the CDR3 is TGTGCCAGCAGCCCAGGGGGCCGATACGAGCAGTACTTC. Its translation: CASSPGGRYEQYF.

The chain's CDR3 is CASSKAEGAGLHEQYF. The CDR3 DNA follows: TGTGCCAGCAGCAAAGCGGAGGGGGCGGGTCTCCACGAGCAGTACTTC. The rearrangement links TRBV21-1 to TRBJ2-7; the DNA was not compared with TRBD1, the D call given in the table. TRBV21-1 is marked as a pseudogene. This CDR3 is built from 16 residues.

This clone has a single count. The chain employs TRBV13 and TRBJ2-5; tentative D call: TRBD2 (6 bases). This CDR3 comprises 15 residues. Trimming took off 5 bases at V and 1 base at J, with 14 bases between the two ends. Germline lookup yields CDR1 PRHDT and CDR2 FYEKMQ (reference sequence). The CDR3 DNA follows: TGTGCCAGCAGCCCCCCCGGGAGCGTCCAAGAGACCCAGTACTTC. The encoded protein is CASSPPGSVQETQYF.

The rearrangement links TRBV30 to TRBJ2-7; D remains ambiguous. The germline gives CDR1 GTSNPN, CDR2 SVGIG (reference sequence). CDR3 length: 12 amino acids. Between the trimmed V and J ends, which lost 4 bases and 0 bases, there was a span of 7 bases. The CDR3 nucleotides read TGTGCCTGGAATCTAGGCTCCTACGAGCAGTACTTC. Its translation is CAWNLGSYEQYF.

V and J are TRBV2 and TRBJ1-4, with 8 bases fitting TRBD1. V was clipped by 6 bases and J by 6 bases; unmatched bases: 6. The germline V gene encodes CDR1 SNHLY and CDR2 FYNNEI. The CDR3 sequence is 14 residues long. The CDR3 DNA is TGTGCCAGCAGACCCGACAGGGGAGATGAAAAACTGTTTTTT. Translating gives CASRPDRGDEKLFF.

CDR3 region: CAWSEDYGYTF. CDR3 coding DNA: TGTGCCTGGAGCGAGGACTATGGCTACACCTTC. The chain recombines TRBV30 with TRBJ1-2; unclear D gene. Trimming pared 3 bases from V and 3 bases from J, leaving 5 bases between. Germline-derived CDR1 and CDR2 are GTSNPN and SVGIG (reference sequence). This CDR3 contains 11 residues.

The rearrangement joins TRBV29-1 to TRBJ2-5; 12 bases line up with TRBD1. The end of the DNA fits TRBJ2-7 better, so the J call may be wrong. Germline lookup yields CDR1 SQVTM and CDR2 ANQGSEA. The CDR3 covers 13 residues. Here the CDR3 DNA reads TGCAGCGTTGAAGGGGACAGGGGGCCCGAGCAGTACTTC. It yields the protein CSVEGDRGPEQYF.

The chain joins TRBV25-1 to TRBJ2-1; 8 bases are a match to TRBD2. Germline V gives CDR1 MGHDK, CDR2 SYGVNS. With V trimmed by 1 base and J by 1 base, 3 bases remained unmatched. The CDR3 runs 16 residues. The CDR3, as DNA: TGTGCCAGCAGTGAATCGAGCGGGAGATCCTACAATGAGCAGTTCTTC. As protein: CASSESSGRSYNEQFF.

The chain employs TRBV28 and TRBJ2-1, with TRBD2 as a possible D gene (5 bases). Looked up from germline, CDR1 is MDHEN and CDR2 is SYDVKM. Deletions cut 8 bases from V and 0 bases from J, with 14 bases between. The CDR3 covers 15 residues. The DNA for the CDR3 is TGTGCCAGCGCCGGACTTCCGAGCTCCTACAATGAGCAGTTCTTC. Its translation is CASAGLPSSYNEQFF. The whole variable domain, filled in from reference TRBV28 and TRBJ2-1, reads DVKVTQSSRYLVKRTGEKVFLECVQDMDHENMFWYRQDPGLGLRLIYFSYDVKMKEKGDIPEGYSVSREKKERFSLILESASTNQTSMYLCASAGLPSSYNEQFFGPGTRLTVL.

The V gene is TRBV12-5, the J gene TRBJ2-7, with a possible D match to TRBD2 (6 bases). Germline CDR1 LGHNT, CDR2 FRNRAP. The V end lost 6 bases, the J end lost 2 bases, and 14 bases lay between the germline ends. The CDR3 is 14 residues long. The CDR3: CASGTGTSTYEQYF. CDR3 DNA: TGTGCTAGTGGCACCGGGACTTCTACCTACGAGCAGTACTTC.

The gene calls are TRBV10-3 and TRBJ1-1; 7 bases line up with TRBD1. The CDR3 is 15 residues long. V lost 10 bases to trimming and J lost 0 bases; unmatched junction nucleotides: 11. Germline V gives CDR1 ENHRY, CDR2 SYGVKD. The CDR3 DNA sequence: TGTGCCAGCGGGACAGCTATAGAACTGAACACTGAAGCTTTCTTT. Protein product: CASGTAIELNTEAFF.

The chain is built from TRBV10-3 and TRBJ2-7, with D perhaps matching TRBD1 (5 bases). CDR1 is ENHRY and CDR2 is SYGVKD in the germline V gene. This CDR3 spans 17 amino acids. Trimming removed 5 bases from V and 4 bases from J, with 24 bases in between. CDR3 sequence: CAISRGQNTKVGYEQYF. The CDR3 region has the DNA TGTGCCATCAGTAGAGGACAAAATACCAAAGTGGGATACGAGCAGTACTTC.

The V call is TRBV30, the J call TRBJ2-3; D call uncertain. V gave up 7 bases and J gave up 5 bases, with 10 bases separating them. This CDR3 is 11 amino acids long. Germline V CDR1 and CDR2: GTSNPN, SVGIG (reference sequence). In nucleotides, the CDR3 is TGTGCCTCTTTAAGCCAAGATACGCAGTATTTT. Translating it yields CASLSQDTQYF.

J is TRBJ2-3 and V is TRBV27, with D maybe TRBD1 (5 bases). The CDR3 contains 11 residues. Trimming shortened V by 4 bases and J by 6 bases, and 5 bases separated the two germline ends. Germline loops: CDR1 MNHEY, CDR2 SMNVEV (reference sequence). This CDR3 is CASSYRDTQYF. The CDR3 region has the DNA TGTGCCAGCAGTTACAGGGATACGCAGTATTTT.

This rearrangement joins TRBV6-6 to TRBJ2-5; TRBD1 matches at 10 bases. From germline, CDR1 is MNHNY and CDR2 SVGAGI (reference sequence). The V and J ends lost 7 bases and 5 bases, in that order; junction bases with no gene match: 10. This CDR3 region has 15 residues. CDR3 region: CASTLTTGGTETQYF. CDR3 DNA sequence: TGTGCCAGCACCCTTACGACAGGGGGCACGGAGACCCAGTACTTC.

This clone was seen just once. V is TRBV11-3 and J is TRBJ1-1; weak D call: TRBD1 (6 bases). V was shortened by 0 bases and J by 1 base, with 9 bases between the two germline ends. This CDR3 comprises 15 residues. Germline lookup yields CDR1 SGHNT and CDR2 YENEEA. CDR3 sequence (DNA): TGTGCCAGCAGCTTAGAACAGGGCGGGAACACTGAAGCTTTCTTT. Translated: CASSLEQGGNTEAFF.

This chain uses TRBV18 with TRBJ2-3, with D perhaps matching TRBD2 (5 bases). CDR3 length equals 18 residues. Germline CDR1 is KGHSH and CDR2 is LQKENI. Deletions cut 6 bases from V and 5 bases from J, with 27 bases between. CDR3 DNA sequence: TGTGCCAGCTCCCAGGTAGTCCTTTTCCGGGATGAAGGAGATACGCAGTATTTT. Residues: CASSQVVLFRDEGDTQYF.

CDR3 region: CAWSGGSYNQPQHF. The CDR3 DNA reads TGTGCCTGGAGCGGAGGAAGTTACAATCAGCCCCAGCATTTT. The gene calls are TRBV30 and TRBJ1-5; no clear D gene. The CDR3 has 14 amino acids. The germline gives CDR1 GTSNPN, CDR2 SVGIG (reference sequence). V shed 3 bases and J shed 3 bases, with 12 bases lying between them. Based on the CDR3 plus reference TRBV30 and TRBJ1-5, the full variable domain is SQTIHQWPATLVQPVGSPLSLECTVEGTSNPNLYWYRQAAGRGLQLLFYSVGIGQISSEVPQNLSASRPQDRQFILSSKKLLLSDSGFYLCAWSGGSYNQPQHFGDGTRLSIL.

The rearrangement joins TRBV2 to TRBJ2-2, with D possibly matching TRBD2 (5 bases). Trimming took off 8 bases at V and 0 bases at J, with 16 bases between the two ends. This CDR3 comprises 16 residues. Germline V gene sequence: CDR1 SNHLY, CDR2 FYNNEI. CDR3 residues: CASGPPVGANTGELFF. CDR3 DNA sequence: TGTGCCAGCGGGCCCCCTGTGGGAGCGAACACCGGGGAGCTGTTTTTT.

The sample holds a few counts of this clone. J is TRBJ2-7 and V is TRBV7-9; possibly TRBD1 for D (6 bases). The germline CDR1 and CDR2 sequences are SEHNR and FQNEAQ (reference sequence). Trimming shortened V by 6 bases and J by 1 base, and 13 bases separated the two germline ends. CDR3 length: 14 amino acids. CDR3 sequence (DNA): TGTGCCAGCAGTGGCCGGACAGCTTCCTACGAGCAGTACTTC. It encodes CASSGRTASYEQYF.

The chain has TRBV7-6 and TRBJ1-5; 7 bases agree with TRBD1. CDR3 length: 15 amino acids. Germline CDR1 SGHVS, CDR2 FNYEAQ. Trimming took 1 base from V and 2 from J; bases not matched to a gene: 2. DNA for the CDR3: TGTGCCAGCAGCTTAGGAGACAGGGGCAATCAGCCCCAGCATTTT. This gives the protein CASSLGDRGNQPQHF.

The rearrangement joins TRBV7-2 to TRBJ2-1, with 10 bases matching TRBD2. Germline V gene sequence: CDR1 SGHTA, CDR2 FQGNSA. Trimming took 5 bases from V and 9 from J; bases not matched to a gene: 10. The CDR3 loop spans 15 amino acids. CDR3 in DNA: TGTGCCAGCAGCCCTTTTAGCGGGGGGTCGGGTGAGCAGTTCTTC. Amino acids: CASSPFSGGSGEQFF. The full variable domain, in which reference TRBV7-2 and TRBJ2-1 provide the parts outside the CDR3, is GAGVSQSPSNKVTEKGKDVELRCDPISGHTALYWYRQSLGQGLEFLIYFQGNSAPDKSGLPSDRFSAERTGGSVSTLTIQRTQQEDSAVYLCASSPFSGGSGEQFFGPGTRLTVL.

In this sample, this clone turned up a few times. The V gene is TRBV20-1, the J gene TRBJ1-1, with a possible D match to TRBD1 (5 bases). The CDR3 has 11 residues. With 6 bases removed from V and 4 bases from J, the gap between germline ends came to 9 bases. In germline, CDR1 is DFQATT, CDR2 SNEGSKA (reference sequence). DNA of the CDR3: TGCAGTGCCCCAGGGTCCACTGAAGCTTTCTTT. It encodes CSAPGSTEAFF.

The CDR3 DNA reads as TGTGCCTGGAGTCCCACAGGGATTGAGTACACCTTC. It codes for CAWSPTGIEYTF. This chain connects TRBV30 to TRBJ1-2; D is possibly TRBD1 (6 bases). CDR3 length equals 12 residues. Germline V gives CDR1 GTSNPN, CDR2 SVGIG (reference sequence). V was pared by 2 bases and J by 11 bases, with 15 bases between.

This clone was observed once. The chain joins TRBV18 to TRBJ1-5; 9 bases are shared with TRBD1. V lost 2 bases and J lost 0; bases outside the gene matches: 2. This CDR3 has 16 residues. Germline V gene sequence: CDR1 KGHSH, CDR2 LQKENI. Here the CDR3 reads CASSPRQGDSNQPQHF. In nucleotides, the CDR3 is TGTGCCAGCTCACCAAGACAGGGGGATAGCAATCAGCCCCAGCATTTT. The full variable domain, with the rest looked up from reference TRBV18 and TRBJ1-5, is NAGVMQNPRHLVRRRGQEARLRCSPMKGHSHVYWYRQLPEEGLKFMVYLQKENIIDESGMPKERFSAEFPKEGPSILRIQQVVRGDSAAYFCASSPRQGDSNQPQHFGDGTRLSIL.

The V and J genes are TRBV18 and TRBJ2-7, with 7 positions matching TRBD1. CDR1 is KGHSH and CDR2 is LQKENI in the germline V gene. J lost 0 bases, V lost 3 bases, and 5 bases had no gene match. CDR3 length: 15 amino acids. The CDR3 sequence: CASSPGQLSSYEQYF. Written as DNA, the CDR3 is TGTGCCAGCTCACCGGGACAGCTCAGCTCCTACGAGCAGTACTTC.

In DNA, the CDR3 is TGTGCCAGCAGTCGTTATGTTTCCGGCCAGGGAAATGAGCAGTTCTTC. It translates to CASSRYVSGQGNEQFF. The V call is TRBV6-6, the J call TRBJ2-1; the D gene is possibly TRBD1 (5 bases). Looked up from germline, CDR1 is MNHNY and CDR2 is SVGAGI (reference sequence). The CDR3 consists of 16 residues. Trimming left V 5 bases short and J 7 bases short, with 21 bases between.

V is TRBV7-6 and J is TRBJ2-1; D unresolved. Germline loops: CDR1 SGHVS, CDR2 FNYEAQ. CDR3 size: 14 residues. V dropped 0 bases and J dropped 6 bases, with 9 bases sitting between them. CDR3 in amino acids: CASSLALSSNEQFF. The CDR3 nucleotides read TGTGCCAGCAGCTTAGCGCTGAGTTCCAATGAGCAGTTCTTC.